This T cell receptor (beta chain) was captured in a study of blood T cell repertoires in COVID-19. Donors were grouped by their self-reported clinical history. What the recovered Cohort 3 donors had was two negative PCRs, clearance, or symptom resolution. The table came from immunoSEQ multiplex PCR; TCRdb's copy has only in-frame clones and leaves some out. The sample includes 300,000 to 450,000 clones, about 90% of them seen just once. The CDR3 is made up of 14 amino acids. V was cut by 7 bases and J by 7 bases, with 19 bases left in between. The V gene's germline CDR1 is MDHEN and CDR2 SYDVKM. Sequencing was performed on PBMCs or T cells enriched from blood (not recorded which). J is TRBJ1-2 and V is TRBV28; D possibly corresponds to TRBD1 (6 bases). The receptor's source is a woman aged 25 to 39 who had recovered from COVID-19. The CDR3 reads CASIIPGRGSGYTF. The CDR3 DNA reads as TGTGCCAGCATCATCCCCGGCAGGGGAAGTGGCTACACCTTC.